The entry that follows covers one T cell receptor beta chain sequence. The V and J ends lost 7 bases and 1 base, in that order; junction bases with no gene match: 11. Germline V gene sequence: CDR1 LNHDA, CDR2 SQIVND (reference sequence). This CDR3 comprises 17 residues. The data derive from a study of TIL therapy for anti-PD-1-resistant metastatic lung cancer. Study details: Median tumor PD-L1 proportion score was 5% to 7%.

Sequencing used immunoSEQ v3. Libraries were sequenced to roughly 2 million read pairs (survey) or roughly 5-6 million (deep). Assay used: immunoSEQ multiplex PCR; TCRdb lists only in-frame clones, some missing. The data contain about 50,000 clones, around 79% of them singletons. Noted time point: pre-treatment sample, taken before nivolumab and TIL therapy. The sequence was obtained from a woman between 30 and 80 years old with non-small cell lung cancer. Sequenced material: blood, taken at baseline. This rearrangement joins TRBV19 to TRBJ1-5; 9 bases map to TRBD1. The CDR3 DNA reads as TGTGCCAGTACCGCCGTGACAGGGGGAGGGAGCAATCAGCCCCAGCATTTT. Translated, it gives CASTAVTGGGSNQPQHF.